This T cell receptor (beta chain) emerged from a study of lymphopenia after photon versus proton radiotherapy (dated by TCRdb to about 2019). Regarding the research as a whole: The study compared the immunological effects of photon versus proton radiation therapy in patients with gastrointestinal tumors who developed high-grade lymphopenia. The cohort comprised about 22 patients with gastrointestinal tumors who received either photon or proton therapy and then developed lymphopenia. The study aimed to characterize how the two radiation modalities differ in their impact on the immune system.

Remarks on this clone: Its recognized antigen is unknown. No much larger clone is present one base from it, and per-base qualities are unavailable.

Results the study describes overall, beyond this receptor: Once the lymphocyte count had reached its nadir, the repertoires of photon-treated patients showed oligoclonal expansion, particularly of CD8+ Temra cells, and this expansion drove the decline in diversity. The survival association was examined only in patients who died, and the authors described better survival with proton therapy as a possibility, not as a demonstrated result. Across the cohort, an inverse correlation was found between a larger post-nadir drop in TCR diversity and overall survival time among patients who died. During treatment, patients who received photon therapy lost naive T cells and TCR diversity and gained effector/memory populations, whereas patients who received proton therapy remained relatively stable.

Libraries were prepared through the immunoSEQ multiplex PCR assay. T cell repertoires were profiled by deep sequencing of rearranged TCR beta loci, alongside multiparametric flow cytometry. Imported from immuneACCESS, the table was reduced by TCRdb to in-frame sequences with V and J called. These copies leave out some clones; in studies compared against another copy, an unresolved V gene accounts for under half, and the cause of the remainder is not known. The sample contains tens of thousands of clones, nearly 95% of them found a single time. Roughly 0.71% of the sample rests with the top ten. V loses 4 bases of germline sequence and J loses 2 bases, and the interval between the two ends is 12 bases. The germline V gene (reference sequence) specifies SGHKS as CDR1 and YYEKEE as CDR2. There are 15 amino acids in the CDR3, from cysteine to phenylalanine inclusive. CDR3 DNA only is kept here, 45 bases in frame from base 1.

Material: peripheral blood, obtained from a patient treated with photon-based radiotherapy. The chain is made from TRBV5-5 and TRBJ1-4; 5 matching bases give a weak D call of TRBD1. The sequence was collected from a woman in her fifties or sixties with cholangiocarcinoma. The nucleotide sequence is given as TGTGCCAGCAGCACCCAGGGAAATACTAATGAAAAACTGTTTTTT. This translates into CASSTQGNTNEKLFF.